The source of this T cell receptor beta chain is a study of blood T cell repertoires in COVID-19 (TCRdb year 2020). Study-wide context: Collaborator samples came from the United States, Italy and Spain and covered acute and convalescent phases of COVID-19. The material from the prospective study consisted of cDNA or gDNA derived from T cells, B-cell-depleted T cells, or PBMCs. The dataset comprised deeply sampled blood TCRbeta repertoires from subjects exposed to, actively infected with, or recovered from COVID-19. The repertoires were released in a freely available public database meant as a resource for research on the immune response to SARS-CoV-2. Samples were obtained from the ongoing ImmuneRACE study (first 160 participants) and from over 1,000 subjects provided by 6 global collaborators. Sample metadata almost always included a de-identified subject ID, COVID-19 status, age in years and sex. Where HLA class I and class II types were available, the types were taken from metadata supplied by the sample provider, not from assay-based typing.

The collaborating institutions used their own protocols to collect whole blood in K2EDTA tubes. For TCRbeta analysis, collaborators shipped samples as frozen whole blood, isolated PBMCs, or DNA extracted from either of those sample types. Summary of the overall study and its limitations: Clinical and demographic metadata were provided uncurated, with the amount varying by source and participant.

Taken from the germline V gene, the CDR1 and CDR2 loops are SNHLY and FYNNEI. V is cut back by 5 bases and J by 8 bases, with 10 bases in the junction unmatched. The CDR3 starts with the cysteine, ends with the phenylalanine, and has 14 residues. The CDR3 DNA has 42 bases and is translated from base 1. Remarks on this clone: Its antigen has not been determined. Base qualities are not at hand, and no much larger clone is one base apart.

The immunoSEQ Assay, a bias-controlled multiplex PCR, was used to amplify TCRbeta CDR3 regions from genomic DNA. The authors' analysis ran thus. The number of nucleated cells in each sample was estimated from the amplification of reference gene primers within the assay. To quantify the absolute abundance of each unique TCRbeta CDR3 rearrangement, sequence reads were collapsed and filtered. Productive Simpson clonality was computed per sample as the square root of Simpson's diversity index over productive rearrangements. This immuneACCESS table, as held by TCRdb, lists in-frame sequences with V and J called but not all clones. Of the missing ones, under half trace to an unresolved V gene in checked studies; the others have no known cause. The V and J calls and the clone size are those of that table, but D and trimming were determined from the DNA. The sample profile shows a few hundred thousand clones; 70% to 90% of them were found once. In total, the top ten clones hold around 4.2% of the sample.

The material sequenced was peripheral blood. The chain is made from TRBV2 and TRBJ1-2; TRBD1 matches 8 bases in the middle. This TCR came from a woman in her forties or fifties with active or convalescent COVID-19. The sequenced DNA is TGTGCCAGCAGTAACCCGGACAGGGTCCGAGGCTACACCTTC. Its protein reads: CASSNPDRVRGYTF. The full variable domain, with segments outside the CDR3 supplied by the reference TRBV2 and TRBJ1-2 proteins, appears as EPEVTQTPSHQVTQMGQEVILRCVPISNHLYFYWYRQILGQKVEFLVSFYNNEISEKSEIFDDQFSVERPDGSNFTLKIRSTKLEDSAMYFCASSNPDRVRGYTFGSGTRLTVV.